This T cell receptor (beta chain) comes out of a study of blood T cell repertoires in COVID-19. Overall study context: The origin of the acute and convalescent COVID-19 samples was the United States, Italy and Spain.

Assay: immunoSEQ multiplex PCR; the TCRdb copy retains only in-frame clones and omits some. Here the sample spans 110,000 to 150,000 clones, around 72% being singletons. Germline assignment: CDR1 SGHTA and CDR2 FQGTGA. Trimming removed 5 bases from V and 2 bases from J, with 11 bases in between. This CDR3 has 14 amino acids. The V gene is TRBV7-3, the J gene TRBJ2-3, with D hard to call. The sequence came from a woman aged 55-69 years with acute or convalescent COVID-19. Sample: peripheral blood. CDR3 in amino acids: CASSLESPTDTQYF. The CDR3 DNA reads TGTGCCAGCAGCCTCGAGAGCCCCACAGATACGCAGTATTTT. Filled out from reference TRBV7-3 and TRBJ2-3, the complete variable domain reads GAGVSQTPSNKVTEKGKYVELRCDPISGHTALYWYRQSLGQGPEFLIYFQGTGAADDSGLPNDRFFAVRPEGSVSTLKIQRTERGDSAVYLCASSLESPTDTQYFGPGTRLTVL.